The rows below give T cell receptor beta chains drawn from one sample of a study of blood T cell repertoires in COVID-19. Sequencing was performed with immunoSEQ multiplex PCR; in TCRdb, only in-frame clones are kept and a portion is missing. Of roughly 60,000 clones in the sample, around 93% were seen once. The sample taken for sequencing was peripheral blood. The receptors come from a man in his fifties with active COVID-19. CDR3s include the opening cysteine and the closing phenylalanine or tryptophan. A D gene is named only where the DNA matches it firmly. Rows may omit the clone size; those that give it use once, few, many or a size class.

V	size	D	J	DNA	CDR3
TRBV12-3/TRBV12-4	NA	NA	TRBJ1-4	TGTGCCAGCAGTAATTCCATTAATGAAAAACTGTTTTTT	CASSNSINEKLFF
TRBV18	NA	TRBD1	TRBJ1-5	TGTGCCAGCTCACCCTCGCGGACAGGGTTGAATCAGCCCCAGCATTTT	CASSPSRTGLNQPQHF
TRBV12-5	NA	NA	TRBJ2-3	TGTGCTAGTGGTTTGGCACCGGGAACTAGCACAGATACGCAGTATTTT	CASGLAPGTSTDTQYF
TRBV6-6	NA	NA	TRBJ2-1	TGTGCCAGCACCAGTCCCTCCTACAATGAGCAGTTCTTC	CASTSPSYNEQFF
TRBV6-5	NA	TRBD1	TRBJ1-1	TGTGCCAGCAGACGACAGGGAGAGGGCACTGAAGCTTTCTTT	CASRRQGEGTEAFF
TRBV28	NA	NA	TRBJ1-2	TGTGCCAGCTCTATCCAAAACGACTATGGCTACACCTTC	CASSIQNDYGYTF
TRBV5-4	NA	TRBD2	TRBJ2-7	TGTGCCAGCAGCTTGGCGGCTGCCGGGACTAGCGGCTACGAGCAGTACTTC	CASSLAAAGTSGYEQYF
TRBV25-1	NA	NA	TRBJ1-6	TGTGCCAGCAGTGAATACTTCGGTGGGAGCCACAATTCACCCCTCCACTTT	CASSEYFGGSHNSPLHF
TRBV3-1/TRBV3-2	NA	NA	TRBJ1-6	TGTGCCAACTTGGAGGGCACCTATAATTCACCCCTCCACTTT	CANLEGTYNSPLHF
TRBV5-6	NA	TRBD1	TRBJ1-5	TGTGCCAGCAGCTTGGGGCAGGGGGCGAGACAGCCCCAGCATTTT	CASSLGQGARQPQHF
TRBV4-1	NA	NA	TRBJ2-5	TGCGCCAGCAGCCAAGATATAGGGCAGGGGACAGAGACCCAGTACTTC	CASSQDIGQGTETQYF
TRBV2	NA	NA	TRBJ1-6	TGTGCCAGCAGTGAAGGGGGGCGAACCCTCCACTTT	CASSEGGRTLHF
TRBV5-1	NA	TRBD2	TRBJ2-1	TGCGCCAGCAGCCCTACCGGAGCGGGGGGATGGAATGAGCAGTTCTTC	CASSPTGAGGWNEQFF
TRBV29-1	NA	TRBD1	TRBJ2-7	TGCAGCGTGTCCCACAGGGGACAGGGCTACGAGCAGTACTTC	CSVSHRGQGYEQYF
TRBV5-1	once	NA	TRBJ2-7	TGCGCCAGCAGCTTAGGTGGGGCCGCCAACGAGCAGTACTTC	CASSLGGAANEQYF
TRBV4-3	NA	NA	TRBJ1-2	TGCGCCAGCAGCCAAGAGGCCGGGACAACTTATGGCTACACCTTC	CASSQEAGTTYGYTF